The 16 T cell receptor beta chains reported below all come from one sample, sequenced in a study of T cell changes during pregnancy in multiple sclerosis. TCRdb's table, derived via immunoSEQ multiplex PCR, lists solely in-frame clones and lacks some. Of tens of thousands of clones in the sample, about 90% are singletons; the top ten hold around 0.4%. Here the sequenced sample was CD4+ T cells from peripheral blood mononuclear cells, taken after pregnancy. The receptors originated from a female donor in good health, enrolled as a control in a pregnancy study.

The chain recombines TRBV15 with TRBJ2-7, with 7 bases that match TRBD2. V shed 6 bases, J shed 1 base, and the junction held 6 bases outside the gene matches. Germline V lookup: CDR1 LNHNV, CDR2 YYDKDF (reference sequence). The CDR3 contains 14 residues. For the CDR3, the DNA is TGTGCCACCAGGGTGGGGGGGTCTTCCTACGAGCAGTACTTC. Translation: CATRVGGSSYEQYF. The full variable domain, its missing parts supplied by reference TRBV15 and TRBJ2-7, is DAMVIQNPRYQVTQFGKPVTLSCSQTLNHNVMYWYQQKSSQAPKLLFHYYDKDFNNEADTPDNFQSRRPNTSFCFLDIRSPGLGDTAMYLCATRVGGSSYEQYFGPGTRLTVT.

V gene TRBV5-1 combines with J gene TRBJ1-4; no clear D gene. V lost 0 bases to trimming and J lost 2 bases, with 5 bases between them. Germline V gene data show CDR1 as SGHRS and CDR2 as YFSETQ. The CDR3 extends over 14 amino acids. The CDR3 here is CASSLGRTNEKLFF. The CDR3 DNA follows: TGCGCCAGCAGCTTGGGGAGGACTAATGAAAAACTGTTTTTT.

The J gene is TRBJ2-7, the V gene TRBV27, with TRBD2 matching 7 bases. The CDR3 contains 14 residues. CDR1 and CDR2 from the germline V gene are MNHEY and SMNVEV (reference sequence). After removal of 10 bases from V and 3 bases from J, the junction contained 12 bases not matched to a gene. CDR3 bases: TGTGCCACGACCCCCCCCGGGAGGATCTACGAGCAGTACTTC. The encoded protein is CATTPPGRIYEQYF.

The V gene is TRBV10-3, the J gene TRBJ2-3, with 9 bases matching TRBD2. CDR3 length: 14 residues. J lost 4 bases, V lost 4 bases, and 3 bases had no gene match. The germline CDR1 and CDR2 sequences are ENHRY and SYGVKD. CDR3 amino acids: CAISVAGGADTQYF. CDR3 nucleotides: TGTGCCATCAGTGTTGCGGGGGGGGCAGATACGCAGTATTTT.

This clone was recorded only once. The V call is TRBV2, the J call TRBJ1-2; no clear D. This CDR3 comprises 13 residues. Germline lookup yields CDR1 SNHLY and CDR2 FYNNEI. The V gene lost 3 bases and the J gene lost 4 bases, with 9 bases spanning the gap. CDR3 amino acids: CASSEEVSYGYTF. The CDR3 coding sequence is TGTGCCAGCAGTGAGGAGGTTTCCTATGGCTACACCTTC.

V gene TRBV30 combines with J gene TRBJ2-3; D is unresolved. The CDR3 length is 13 residues. V dropped 5 bases and J dropped 2 bases, with 11 bases sitting between them. Per germline, CDR1 GTSNPN and CDR2 SVGIG (reference sequence). This chain's CDR3 is CAWGGRHTDTQYF. CDR3 coding DNA: TGTGCCTGGGGTGGGCGGCACACAGATACGCAGTATTTT.

The gene calls are TRBV18 and TRBJ1-1; D unresolved. V lost 0 bases to trimming and J lost 6 bases, with 8 bases between them. The CDR3 contains 13 residues. Germline loops: CDR1 KGHSH, CDR2 LQKENI. DNA for the CDR3: TGTGCCAGCTCACCACCGCAAGCTCCTGAAGCTTTCTTT. Amino acids: CASSPPQAPEAFF.

V usage is TRBV18 and J usage is TRBJ2-7; 7 bases are a match to TRBD1. This CDR3 is 16 amino acids long. From germline, CDR1 is KGHSH and CDR2 LQKENI. V lost 0 bases and J lost 5; bases outside the gene matches: 10. CDR3 DNA sequence: TGTGCCAGCTCACCACCAACCCCCAGGGGGTATAACGAGCAGTACTTC. Its translation: CASSPPTPRGYNEQYF.

This chain connects TRBV18 to TRBJ2-3, with TRBD1 identical over 7 bases. After removal of 6 bases from V and 3 bases from J, the junction contained 9 bases not matched to a gene. This CDR3 is built from 15 residues. Germline CDR1 and CDR2: KGHSH and LQKENI. The CDR3 protein is CASSPTGVRTDTQYF. As DNA, the CDR3 is TGTGCCAGCTCGCCTACAGGGGTCAGGACAGATACGCAGTATTTT.

The J gene is TRBJ1-3, the V gene TRBV9; possible D gene TRBD1, 6 bases. There are 15 residues in the CDR3. The V gene's germline CDR1 is SGDLS and CDR2 YYNGEE. The V end was cut by 2 bases, the J end by 0 bases, with 9 bases between. The CDR3 protein is CASSVTGNSGNTIYF. CDR3 DNA: TGTGCCAGCAGCGTTACAGGGAACTCTGGAAACACCATATATTTT.

The chain combines TRBV5-6 with TRBJ2-3, with 8 bases identical to TRBD2. The CDR3 is 12 amino acids. V dropped 5 bases and J dropped 8; count of bases not matched to a gene: 4. The germline V gene has CDR1 SGHDT and CDR2 YYEEEE. The CDR3 nucleotides read TGTGCCAGCAGAACGGGGGGGGGTACGCAGTATTTT. This encodes CASRTGGGTQYF.

V usage is TRBV27 and J usage is TRBJ2-2; perhaps TRBD1 as D (5 bases). V lost 5 bases to trimming and J lost 0 bases, with 19 bases between them. Germline V gene sequence: CDR1 MNHEY, CDR2 SMNVEV (reference sequence). CDR3 length: 18 residues. This CDR3 is CASSPILWSTANTGELFF. CDR3 DNA: TGTGCCAGCAGTCCCATTTTATGGTCGACAGCGAACACCGGGGAGCTGTTTTTT.

The gene calls are TRBV9 and TRBJ2-1, with 10 bases aligning to TRBD2. The CDR3 extends over 19 amino acids. Per germline, CDR1 SGDLS and CDR2 YYNGEE. The V and J ends lost 0 bases and 2 bases, in that order; junction bases with no gene match: 11. The CDR3 DNA is TGTGCCAGCAGCGTAGCCAGAGCGGGAGGGCTTAACGCCTACAATGAGCAGTTCTTC. Amino acid sequence: CASSVARAGGLNAYNEQFF.

This rearrangement joins TRBV7-6 to TRBJ1-4, with D possibly matching TRBD1 (6 bases). V dropped 5 bases and J dropped 5 bases, with 15 bases sitting between them. The CDR3 loop spans 15 amino acids. Germline loops: CDR1 SGHVS, CDR2 FNYEAQ. The CDR3 DNA reads as TGTGCCAGCAGCCCCGCCCCAGGGGCGAATGAAAAACTGTTTTTT. Its protein product is CASSPAPGANEKLFF.

A single count supports this clone. The genes are TRBV27 and TRBJ1-5, with 8 bases aligning to TRBD1. Germline values: CDR1 MNHEY, CDR2 SMNVEV (reference sequence). J gave up 0 bases and V 6 bases, and 10 bases lay outside the gene matches. This CDR3 has 17 residues. The CDR3 DNA reads as TGTGCCAGCAGCCGTTTGGGGACAGGAGATAGCAATCAGCCCCAGCATTTT. It translates to CASSRLGTGDSNQPQHF.

The V and J genes are TRBV7-2 and TRBJ1-6; 8 bases match TRBD1. Trimming took 5 bases from V and 5 from J; bases not matched to a gene: 2. This CDR3 comprises 14 residues. The V gene's germline CDR1 is SGHTA and CDR2 FQGNSA. CDR3 nucleotide sequence: TGTGCCAGCAGCCAGGGACAGGATAATTCACCCCTCCACTTT. Amino acid sequence: CASSQGQDNSPLHF. The full variable domain, with the rest looked up from reference TRBV7-2 and TRBJ1-6, is GAGVSQSPSNKVTEKGKDVELRCDPISGHTALYWYRQSLGQGLEFLIYFQGNSAPDKSGLPSDRFSAERTGGSVSTLTIQRTQQEDSAVYLCASSQGQDNSPLHFGNGTRLTVT.